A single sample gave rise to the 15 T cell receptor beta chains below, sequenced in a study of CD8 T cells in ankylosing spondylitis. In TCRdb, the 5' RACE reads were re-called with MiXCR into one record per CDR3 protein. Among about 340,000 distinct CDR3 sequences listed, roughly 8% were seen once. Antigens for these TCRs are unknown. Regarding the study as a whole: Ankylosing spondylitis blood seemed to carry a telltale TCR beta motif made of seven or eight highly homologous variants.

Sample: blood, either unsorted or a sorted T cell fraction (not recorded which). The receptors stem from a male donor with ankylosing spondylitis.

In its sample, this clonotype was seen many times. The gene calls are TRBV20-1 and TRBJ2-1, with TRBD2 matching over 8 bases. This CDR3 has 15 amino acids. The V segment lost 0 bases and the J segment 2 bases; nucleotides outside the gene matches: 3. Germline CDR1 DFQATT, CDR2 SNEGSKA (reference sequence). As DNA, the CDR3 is TGCAGTGCTAGAGAGCGGGAGGACCCCTACAATGAGCAGTTCTTC. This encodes CSAREREDPYNEQFF.

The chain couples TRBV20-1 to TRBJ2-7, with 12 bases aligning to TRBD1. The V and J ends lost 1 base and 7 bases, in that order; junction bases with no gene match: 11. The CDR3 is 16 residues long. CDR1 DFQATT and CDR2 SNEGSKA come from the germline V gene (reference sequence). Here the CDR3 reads CSARVLRGQGAQEQYF. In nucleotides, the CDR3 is TGCAGTGCTAGAGTCCTCCGGGGACAGGGGGCTCAAGAGCAGTACTTC.

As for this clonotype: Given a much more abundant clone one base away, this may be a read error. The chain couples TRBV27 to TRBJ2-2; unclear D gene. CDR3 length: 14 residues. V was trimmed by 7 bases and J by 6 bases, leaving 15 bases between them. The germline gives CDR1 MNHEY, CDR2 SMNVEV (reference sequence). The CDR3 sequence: CASTSGTVAGELFF. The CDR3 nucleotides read TGTGCCAGCACTTCGGGCACGGTGGCCGGGGAGCTGTTTTTT.

The CDR3 is CASSQGSGPPRGNEQFF. The CDR3 nucleotides read TGCGCCAGCAGCCAAGGGTCGGGGCCCCCCCGAGGCAATGAGCAGTTCTTC. V is TRBV4-3 and J is TRBJ2-1; D possibly uses TRBD1 or TRBD2 (5 bases each). The CDR3 totals 17 residues. CDR1 is LGHNA and CDR2 is YSLEER in the germline V gene. Trimming took off 1 base at V and 6 bases at J, with 19 bases between the two ends.

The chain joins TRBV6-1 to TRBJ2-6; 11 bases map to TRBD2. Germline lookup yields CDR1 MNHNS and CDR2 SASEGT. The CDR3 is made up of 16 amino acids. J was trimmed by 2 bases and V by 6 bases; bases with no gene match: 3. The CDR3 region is CASRTSGIAGANVLTF. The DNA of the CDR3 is TGTGCCAGCAGGACTAGCGGGATTGCTGGGGCCAACGTCCTGACTTTC.

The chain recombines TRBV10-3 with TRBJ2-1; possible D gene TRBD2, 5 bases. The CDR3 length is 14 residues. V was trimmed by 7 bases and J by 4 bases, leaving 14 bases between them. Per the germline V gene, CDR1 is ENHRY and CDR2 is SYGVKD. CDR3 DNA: TGTGCCATCATGGTAGCGAGCGCGTACAATGAGCAGTTCTTC. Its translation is CAIMVASAYNEQFF.

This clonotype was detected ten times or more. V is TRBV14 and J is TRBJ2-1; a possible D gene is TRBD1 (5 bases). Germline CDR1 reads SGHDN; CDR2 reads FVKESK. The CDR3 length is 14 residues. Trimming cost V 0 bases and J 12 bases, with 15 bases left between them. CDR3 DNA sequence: TGTGCCAGCAGCCAAGAAAGGGGAAAGTTGGGGCAGTTCTTC. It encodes CASSQERGKLGQFF. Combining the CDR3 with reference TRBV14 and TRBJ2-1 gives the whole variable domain EAGVTQFPSHSVIEKGQTVTLRCDPISGHDNLYWYRRVMGKEIKFLLHFVKESKQDESGMPNNRFLAERTGGTYSTLKVQPAELEDSGVYFCASSQERGKLGQFFGPGTRLTVL.

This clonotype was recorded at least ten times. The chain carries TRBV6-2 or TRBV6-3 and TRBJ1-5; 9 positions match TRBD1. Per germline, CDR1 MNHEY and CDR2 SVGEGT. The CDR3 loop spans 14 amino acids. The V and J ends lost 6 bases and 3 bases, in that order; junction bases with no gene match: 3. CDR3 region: CASRRDRVNQPQHF. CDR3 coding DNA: TGTGCCAGCAGACGGGACAGGGTCAATCAGCCCCAGCATTTT.

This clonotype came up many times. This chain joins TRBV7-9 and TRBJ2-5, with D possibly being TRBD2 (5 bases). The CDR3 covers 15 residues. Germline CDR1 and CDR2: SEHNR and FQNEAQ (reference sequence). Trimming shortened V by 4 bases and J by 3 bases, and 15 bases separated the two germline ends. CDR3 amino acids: CASSSRNLAEETQYF. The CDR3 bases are TGTGCCAGCAGCTCCCGGAACCTAGCTGAAGAGACCCAGTACTTC.

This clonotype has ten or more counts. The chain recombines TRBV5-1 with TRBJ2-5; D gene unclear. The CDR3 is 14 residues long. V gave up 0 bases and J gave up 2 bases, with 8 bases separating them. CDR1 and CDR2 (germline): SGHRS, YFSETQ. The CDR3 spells CASSLAARQETQYF. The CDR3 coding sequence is TGCGCCAGCAGCTTGGCTGCGAGGCAAGAGACCCAGTACTTC.

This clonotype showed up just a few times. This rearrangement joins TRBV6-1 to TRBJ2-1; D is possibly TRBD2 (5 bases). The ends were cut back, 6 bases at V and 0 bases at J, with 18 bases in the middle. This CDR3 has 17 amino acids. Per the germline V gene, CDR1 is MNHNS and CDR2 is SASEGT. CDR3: CASRWTGRSGSYNEQFF. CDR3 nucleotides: TGTGCCAGCAGGTGGACTGGGAGATCGGGCTCCTACAATGAGCAGTTCTTC.

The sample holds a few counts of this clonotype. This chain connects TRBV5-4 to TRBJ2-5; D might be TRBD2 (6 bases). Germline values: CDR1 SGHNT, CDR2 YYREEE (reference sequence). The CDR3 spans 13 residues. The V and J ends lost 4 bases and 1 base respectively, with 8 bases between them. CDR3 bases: TGTGCCAGCAGCACGGGACTCCAAGAGACCCAGTACTTC. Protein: CASSTGLQETQYF.

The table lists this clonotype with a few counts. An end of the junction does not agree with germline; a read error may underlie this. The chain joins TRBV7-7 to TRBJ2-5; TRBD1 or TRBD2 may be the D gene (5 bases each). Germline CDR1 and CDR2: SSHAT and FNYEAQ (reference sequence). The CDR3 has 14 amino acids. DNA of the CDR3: TGTGCTAGCAGCAGAGGGACGCTACAAGAGACCCAGTACTTC. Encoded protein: CASSRGTLQETQYF.

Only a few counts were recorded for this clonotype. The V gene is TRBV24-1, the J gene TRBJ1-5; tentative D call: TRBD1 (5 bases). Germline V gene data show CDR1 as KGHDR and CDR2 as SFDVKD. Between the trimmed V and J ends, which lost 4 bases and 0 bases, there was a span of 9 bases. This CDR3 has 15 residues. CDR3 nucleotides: TGTGCCACCAGTGACCGGGACGGTAGCAATCAGCCCCAGCATTTT. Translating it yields CATSDRDGSNQPQHF.

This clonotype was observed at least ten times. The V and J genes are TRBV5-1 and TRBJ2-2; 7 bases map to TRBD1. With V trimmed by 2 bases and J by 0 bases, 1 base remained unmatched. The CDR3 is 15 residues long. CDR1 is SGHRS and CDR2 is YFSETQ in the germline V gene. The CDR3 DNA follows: TGCGCCAGCAGCTTTGGACAGGCGAACACCGGGGAGCTGTTTTTT. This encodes CASSFGQANTGELFF.